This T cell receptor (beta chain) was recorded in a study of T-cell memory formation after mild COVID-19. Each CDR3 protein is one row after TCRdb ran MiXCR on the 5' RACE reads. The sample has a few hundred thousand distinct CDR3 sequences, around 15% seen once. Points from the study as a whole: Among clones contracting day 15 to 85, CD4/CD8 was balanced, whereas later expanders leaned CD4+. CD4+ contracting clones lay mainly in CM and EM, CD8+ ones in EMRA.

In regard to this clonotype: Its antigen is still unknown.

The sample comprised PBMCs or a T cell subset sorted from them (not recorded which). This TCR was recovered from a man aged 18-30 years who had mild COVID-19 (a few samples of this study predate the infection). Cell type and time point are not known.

CDR3 nucleotides: TGTGCCAGCAGCTTAAAGGGACTAGCTGGGCTAGCCGCGGAGACCCAGTACTTC. As protein: CASSLKGLAGLAAETQYF. The V call is TRBV7-8, the J call TRBJ2-5, with 9 bases matching TRBD2. Germline trimming cut 2 bases from V and 5 bases from J; bases unmatched to any gene: 15. CDR1 is SGHVS, CDR2 FQNEAQ, per germline. The CDR3 consists of 18 residues.